Listed below are T cell receptor beta chains from one sample, sequenced in a study of shared clonotypes between healthy human individuals. Produced via immunoSEQ multiplex PCR; TCRdb's table is partial and in-frame only. This table has about 1.1 million clones, about 84% appearing once. Sequencing was performed on memory CD4+ T cells from PBMCs. Receptors were obtained from a man aged 18-30 years in good health. Some clones in this sample may be carry-over from other donors' samples. Each CDR3 is given with its conserved first and last residue. D genes are given only for firm matches. Clone sizes are given selectively: once, few, many, or a class where the clone is expanded.

>.|TRBV7-9|TRBJ1-4|few
CASSLTGGNEKLFF
TGTGCCAGCAGCTTGACAGGCGGTAATGAAAAACTGTTTTTT
>.|TRBV4-2|TRBJ2-7|.
CASSQDRLSYEQYF
TGTGCCAGCAGCCAAGACCGCCTCTCCTACGAGCAGTACTTC
>TRBD2|TRBV10-3|TRBJ2-1|.
CAISESDGGGEQFF
TGTGCCATCAGTGAGTCCGACGGGGGGGGTGAGCAGTTCTTC
>TRBD1|TRBV6-6|TRBJ2-1|once
CASSPRQGRNEQFF
TGTGCCAGCAGCCCACGACAGGGGAGGAATGAGCAGTTCTTC
>.|TRBV6-1|TRBJ1-4|few
CASQLRGYEKLFF
TGTGCCAGTCAGCTTAGGGGGTATGAAAAACTGTTTTTT
>.|TRBV5-1|TRBJ2-7|.
CASSLEGHSYEQYF
TGCGCCAGCAGCTTGGAGGGACACTCCTACGAGCAGTACTTC
>.|TRBV28|TRBJ2-7|.
CASTQGREQYF
TGTGCCAGCACCCAGGGACGCGAGCAGTACTTC
>.|TRBV18|TRBJ1-1|.
CASSPRQVGARGTEAFF
TGTGCCAGCTCACCGCGACAGGTTGGCGCACGGGGCACTGAAGCTTTCTTT
>TRBD1|TRBV6-5|TRBJ2-2|.
CASRQGANTGELFF
TGTGCCAGCAGACAGGGGGCGAACACCGGGGAGCTGTTTTTT
>TRBD2|TRBV10-1|TRBJ2-3|few
CASRPAGGDTQYF
TGCGCCAGCAGACCAGCGGGAGGTGATACGCAGTATTTT
>.|TRBV7-9|TRBJ1-4|few
CASSSPGLRSVEKLFF
TGTGCCAGCAGCTCCCCCGGGCTTAGGTCCGTTGAAAAACTGTTTTTT
>.|TRBV10-3|TRBJ2-5|.
CAISESGALETQYF
TGTGCCATCAGTGAGTCGGGGGCCCTCGAGACCCAGTACTTC
>.|TRBV2|TRBJ2-6|.
CASSARGDTGANVLTF
TGTGCCAGCAGTGCCCGCGGGGACACTGGGGCCAACGTCCTGACTTTC
>.|TRBV5-1|TRBJ2-6|.
CASSLGENFSGANVLTF
TGCGCCAGCAGCTTGGGGGAGAACTTTTCCGGGGCCAACGTCCTGACTTTC
>TRBD2|TRBV28|TRBJ2-7|.
CASRRTGLPYEQYF
TGTGCCAGCAGGAGAACGGGACTACCCTACGAGCAGTACTTC
>TRBD1|TRBV5-4|TRBJ1-1|.
CASSGGGTGNTEAFF
TGTGCCAGCAGCGGAGGAGGGACAGGGAACACTGAAGCTTTCTTT
>.|TRBV5-1|TRBJ2-7|.
CASSLGSTGSQYEQYF
TGCGCCAGCAGCTTGGGGTCTACAGGGAGTCAATACGAGCAGTACTTC
>.|TRBV2|TRBJ1-5|.
CASSVVRNQPQHF
TGTGCCAGCAGTGTGGTTCGCAATCAGCCCCAGCATTTT
>TRBD2|TRBV19|TRBJ2-1|.
CASRPSGYNEQFF
TGTGCCAGTAGACCTAGCGGGTACAATGAGCAGTTCTTC
>.|TRBV7-3|TRBJ1-5|.
CASSRYGGNQPQHF
TGTGCCAGCAGTCGCTACGGCGGCAATCAGCCCCAGCATTTT
>TRBD1|TRBV7-3|TRBJ1-4|.
CASSPGQGEKLFF
TGTGCCAGCAGCCCGGGACAGGGAGAAAAACTGTTTTTT
>.|TRBV5-1|TRBJ2-7|once
CASSLEGYTSYEQYF
TGCGCCAGCAGCTTGGAGGGGTACACCTCCTACGAGCAGTACTTC
>TRBD2|TRBV7-2|TRBJ2-7|few
CASSINSGRSYEQYF
TGTGCCAGCAGCATTAATAGCGGGAGATCCTACGAGCAGTACTTC
>.|TRBV11-3|TRBJ2-2|.
CASSFSGGTGELFF
TGTGCCAGCAGCTTCTCAGGAGGTACCGGGGAGCTGTTTTTT
>.|TRBV28|TRBJ2-7|.
CASTLRVRRAKYEQYF
TGTGCCAGCACCCTCCGTGTTCGCAGGGCGAAGTACGAGCAGTACTTC
>.|TRBV5-1|TRBJ2-5|.
CASSDPQETQYF
TGCGCCAGCAGCGACCCACAAGAGACCCAGTACTTC
>TRBD2|TRBV6-1|TRBJ2-7|.
CASSGGLAGALYEQYF
TGTGCCAGCAGTGGAGGACTAGCGGGAGCCCTTTACGAGCAGTACTTC
>.|TRBV2|TRBJ2-7|.
CASALQAYEQYF
TGTGCCAGCGCACTACAGGCCTACGAGCAGTACTTC
>.|TRBV30|TRBJ1-2|.
CAAGTSPRYTF
TGTGCCGCGGGGACCTCTCCTCGCTACACCTTC